This T cell receptor (beta chain) was captured by sequencing in a study of cytomegalovirus exposure and HLA in healthy donors. Study-level findings and limits: The study labeled more than 150 TCR beta chains cytomegalovirus-associated. HLA alleles were associated with around 17,000 TCR beta sequences in a later analysis at 0.05 false discovery rate.

The ends were cut back, 5 bases at V and 3 bases at J, with 16 bases in the middle. This CDR3 is 15 amino acids long. The germline CDR1 and CDR2 sequences are MNHNS and SASEGT. PCR was performed using 60 Vbeta and 13 Jbeta primers. Method: immunoSEQ multiplex PCR; TCRdb's copy keeps in-frame clones and lacks some. The sample lists about 160,000 clones, around 77% occurring once. As for this clone: The target antigen is unknown.

Sequencing input: PBMCs. The V gene is TRBV6-1, the J gene TRBJ1-1; D ambiguous. This TCR was sampled from a man aged 50-60 years in good health and CMV-seropositive. The CDR3 DNA follows: TGTGCCAGCAGTTCCTTCCGACCGGAGGACACTGAAGCTTTCTTT. It specifies CASSSFRPEDTEAFF.